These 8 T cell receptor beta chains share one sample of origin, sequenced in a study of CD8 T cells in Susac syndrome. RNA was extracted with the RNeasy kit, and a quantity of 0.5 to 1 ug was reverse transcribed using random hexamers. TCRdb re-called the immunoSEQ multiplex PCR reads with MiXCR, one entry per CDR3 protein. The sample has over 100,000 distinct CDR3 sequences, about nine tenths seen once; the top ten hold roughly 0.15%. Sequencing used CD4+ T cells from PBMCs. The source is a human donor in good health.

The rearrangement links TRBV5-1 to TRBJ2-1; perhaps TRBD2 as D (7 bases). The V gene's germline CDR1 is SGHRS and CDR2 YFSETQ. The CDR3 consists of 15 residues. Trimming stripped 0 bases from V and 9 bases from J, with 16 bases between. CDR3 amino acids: CASSLEWGGQAEQFF. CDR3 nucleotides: TGCGCCAGCAGCTTGGAGTGGGGGGGCCAGGCTGAGCAGTTCTTC.

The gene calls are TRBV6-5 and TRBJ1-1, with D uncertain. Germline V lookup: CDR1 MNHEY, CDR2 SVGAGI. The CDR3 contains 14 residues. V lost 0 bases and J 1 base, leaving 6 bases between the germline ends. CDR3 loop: CASSYSFRNTEAFF. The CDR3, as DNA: TGTGCCAGCAGTTACTCGTTTCGGAACACTGAAGCTTTCTTT.

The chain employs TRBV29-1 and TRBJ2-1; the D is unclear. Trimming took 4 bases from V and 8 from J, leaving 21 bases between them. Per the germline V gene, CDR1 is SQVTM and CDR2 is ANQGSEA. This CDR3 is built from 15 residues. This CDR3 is CSVVATLLGVYEQFF. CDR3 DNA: TGCAGCGTTGTGGCAACCCTCCTTGGAGTATATGAGCAGTTCTTC.

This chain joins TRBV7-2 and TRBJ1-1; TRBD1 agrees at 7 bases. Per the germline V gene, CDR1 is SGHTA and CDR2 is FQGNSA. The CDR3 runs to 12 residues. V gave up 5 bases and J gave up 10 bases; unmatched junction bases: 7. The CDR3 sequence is CASSLRQGGAFF. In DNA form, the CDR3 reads TGTGCCAGCAGCCTACGGCAGGGGGGAGCTTTCTTT.

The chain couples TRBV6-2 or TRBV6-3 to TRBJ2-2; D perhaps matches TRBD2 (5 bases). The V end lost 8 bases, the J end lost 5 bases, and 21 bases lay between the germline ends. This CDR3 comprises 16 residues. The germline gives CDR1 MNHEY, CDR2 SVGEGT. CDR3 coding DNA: TGTGCCAGCGAGACAAGCAGGACTTTGAGAACCGGGGAGCTGTTTTTT. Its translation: CASETSRTLRTGELFF.

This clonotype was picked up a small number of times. CDR3 bases: TGTGCCAGCAGTTTCGGGACTAGCGGCACAGATACGCAGTATTTT. Its protein product is CASSFGTSGTDTQYF. The rearrangement uses TRBV6-4 and TRBJ2-3, with TRBD2 matching over 10 bases. V dropped 5 bases and J dropped 1; count of bases not matched to a gene: 3. The CDR3 is made up of 15 amino acids. Germline CDR1 and CDR2: MRHNA and SNTAGT.

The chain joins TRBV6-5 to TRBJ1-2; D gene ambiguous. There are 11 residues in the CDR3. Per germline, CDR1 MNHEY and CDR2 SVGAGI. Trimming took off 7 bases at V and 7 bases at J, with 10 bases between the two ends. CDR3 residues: CASIKGSGYTF. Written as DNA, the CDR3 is TGTGCCAGCATTAAAGGGAGTGGCTACACCTTC.

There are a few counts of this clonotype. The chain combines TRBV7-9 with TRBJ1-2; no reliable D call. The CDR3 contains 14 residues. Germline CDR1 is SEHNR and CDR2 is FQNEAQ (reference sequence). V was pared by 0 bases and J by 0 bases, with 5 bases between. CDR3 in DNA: TGTGCCAGCAGCTTAGCCGGGTCTAACTATGGCTACACCTTC. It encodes CASSLAGSNYGYTF.